The clone carrying this TCR beta chain was found many times. Its antigen is unknown. TCRdb analysed the multiplex PCR reads with MiXCR anew, one entry per CDR3 protein. The table lists 85,000 to 130,000 distinct CDR3 sequences, approximately 21% of them singletons. The data were taken from a study of breast tumors, draining lymph nodes, adjacent tissues. The CDR3 contains 11 residues. Germline CDR1 reads GTSNPN; CDR2 reads SVGIG (reference sequence). V was trimmed by 2 bases and J by 15 bases, leaving 14 bases between them. Breast cancer patients provided tissue from their axillary draining lymph nodes. Study outcomes and limitations: Tumor and nontumor repertoires were significantly more similar in luminal-like than in basal-like breast cancer.

The clonotype originates from a female donor with breast cancer. Some clones in this sample may be carry-over from other donors' samples. V is TRBV30 and J is TRBJ2-1; perhaps TRBD1 as D (5 bases). The sequencing input was axillary lymph node tissue. The CDR3 region is CAWSTHRSWFF. In DNA, the CDR3 is TGTGCCTGGAGTACCCACAGGAGTTGGTTCTTC.